This T cell receptor beta chain was retrieved from a study of cytomegalovirus exposure and HLA in healthy donors. Assay: immunoSEQ multiplex PCR; the TCRdb copy retains only in-frame clones and omits some. The sample shows roughly 350,000 clones, roughly 88% of them seen only once. Between the trimmed V and J ends, which lost 3 bases and 0 bases, there was a span of 6 bases. Germline CDR1 and CDR2: SGHAT and FQNNGV. The length of the CDR3 is 14 residues. Sample: PBMCs. The V gene is TRBV11-2, the J gene TRBJ2-1; D uncertain. This TCR came from a woman aged 18-29 years in good health and CMV-seronegative. The CDR3 bases are TGTGCCAGCAGCTTCGGTGACTCCTACAATGAGCAGTTCTTC. Its protein is CASSFGDSYNEQFF.